Detailed here is one TCR beta chain. This clonotype was found a few times. Its specific antigen is unknown. Qualities for individual bases were not recorded, and no much larger clone is one base off. V was cut back by 5 bases and J by 5 bases, leaving a gap of 9 bases between them. Including cysteine and phenylalanine, the CDR3 has 12 amino acids. The read is trimmed to its CDR3 DNA, 36 bases read in frame from base 1. The CDR1 and CDR2 encoded by the germline V gene are SGHVS and FNYEAQ. The method behind the library was RACE. Sequencing was carried out with a NextSeq 500. Library preparation attached unique molecular identifiers to individual cDNA molecules for quantitative, reproducible TCR counting. Each blood RNA sample was used to sequence both TCR alpha and TCR beta chains. Concerning the study's data processing: The median number of TCRs per sample was around 100,000, ranging from roughly 20,000 to 700,000. V, J and CDR3 annotation of the TCR reads was carried out using the Decombinator software suite. For PS versus PT1 abundance plots, all samples were subsampled to the same number of TCRs (28,000). Expanded TCRs were defined as absent before sensitization and observed at least eight times at the 2-week time point. TCRdb trimmed the raw reads at Q25, called clones with MiXCR and kept productive beta chains. Under each unique CDR3 protein, matching rows form one entry showing the most common genes and DNA. V and J calls and clone size were set by TCRdb, not the authors. The sample records roughly 160,000 distinct CDR3 sequences, about 14% of which are singletons. The ten top clones hold 1.7% of the sample.

The data were taken from a study of human T cells and chemical hapten exposure (dated by TCRdb to about 2021). With respect to the entire study: For sensitization, 2% DPC in acetone was applied to an approximately 2 cm by approximately 2 cm area of upper inner arm skin. Weekly therapeutic DPC doses were additionally applied to the scalp of patients throughout the roughly 25-week study period. Patch testing was performed on the upper back with Finn chambers containing 0.01% DPC, and the patch tests were scored after 6 days according to International Contact Dermatitis Research Group standards. Most of the patients in the cohort were female, and the cohort covered alopecia areata with under or over 50% scalp involvement, alopecia totalis and alopecia universalis. Libraries were pooled for sequencing, and per-sample TCR yields varied mainly because of small differences in library volumes within the pool. This study followed changes in the peripheral blood TCR repertoire in vivo during primary and secondary sensitization of alopecia patients to the hapten diphenylcyclopropenone (DPC). Patient blood was sampled pre-sensitization (week 0) and at 2, 6 and about 24 weeks after DPC sensitization. Blood for TCR sequencing was provided by twenty-nine alopecia patients at one to four time points (pre-sensitization, 2, 6 and 24 weeks). The paper as a whole reports these results and caveats: DPC sensitization did not change the number of TCRs with a frequency above 1 in 1000, and there was no evidence of changes in global repertoire structure. Compared with pre-sensitization or healthy control sets, expanded TCRs formed significantly more large CDR3 similarity clusters, which is consistent with antigen-driven responses. Repeated subsampling changed both the strength of the expansion versus patch-test correlation and the threshold at which the correlation became significant. A positive correlation was found between the number of PT1 expanded TCRs and patch test score, with significance reached at thresholds 8, 16 and 32 but not 4. Because all patients had alopecia, a presumed autoimmune disease, the immune response of the patients might differ from that of healthy individuals.

The time point label, as the study defines it: patch test 1, 2 weeks after DPC sensitization. The treatment or condition label, as the study defines it: therapeutic diphenylcyclopropenone sensitization with weekly scalp DPC. At every patch-test visit, the blood draw took place before the patch test was put on. Eligible patients were aged 18 to 70, diagnosed with alopecia, deemed suitable for DPC therapy, and excluded if pregnant. Total RNA was extracted from unfractionated whole blood that had been collected in Tempus Blood RNA tubes. Source: whole blood, taken in connection with sensitization to the hapten diphenylcyclopropenone (DPC). The V and J segments used are TRBV7-6 and TRBJ2-5, with the D call perhaps TRBD1 or TRBD2, each one matching 5 bases. The origin of this receptor is a woman in her 30s with alopecia areata. Some clones in this sample may be carry-over from other donors' samples. The CDR3 has the sequence CASSAEGETQYF. The nucleotide sequence is given as TGTGCCAGCAGCGCTGAGGGGGAGACCCAGTACTTC.